This TCR beta chain was sequenced for a study of blood T cell repertoires in COVID-19. Study at large: Samples came from the United States, Italy and Spain, spanning acute and convalescent COVID-19.

TCRdb's table, derived via immunoSEQ multiplex PCR, lists solely in-frame clones and lacks some. The sample shows 280,000 or so clones, around 85% of them seen only once. Germline V gene data show CDR1 as SGDLS and CDR2 as YYNGEE. Trimming cost V 0 bases and J 6 bases; bases outside gene matches: 4. CDR3 size: 15 residues. This clone was picked up one time. Recruitment covered about two dozen US areas and drew participants whose ages spanned about 18 to 100 years. The V and J genes are TRBV9 and TRBJ2-1, with 9 bases that match TRBD2. This clonotype originated in a woman aged 45 to 65 who had recovered from COVID-19. Sequenced input: PBMCs or T cells enriched from blood (not recorded which). CDR3 bases: TGTGCCAGCAGCGTAGGGCTAGCGGGGATCAATGAGCAGTTCTTC. Translation gives CASSVGLAGINEQFF.